The 9 T cell receptor beta chains below come from one sample, sequenced in a study of T cell responses to AZD1222 COVID-19 vaccine. Sequencing used immunoSEQ multiplex PCR; TCRdb keeps in-frame clones, though not all of them. The sample lists about 85,000 clones; about nine tenths were seen once. This specimen was peripheral blood, taken on day 0 of AZD1222 vaccination. The receptors were gathered from an adult in good health.

CDR3 DNA: TGTGCCAGCAGTTTACACGGACAGGGTGGCGAGCAGTACTTC. Amino acid sequence: CASSLHGQGGEQYF. The chain combines TRBV28 with TRBJ2-7; 8 bases map to TRBD1. With V trimmed by 2 bases and J by 6 bases, 6 bases remained unmatched. The germline CDR1 and CDR2 sequences are MDHEN and SYDVKM. The CDR3 length is 14 residues.

The V gene is TRBV11-1, the J gene TRBJ2-5, with D uncertain. Germline V gene lookup returns CDR1 SGHAT and CDR2 FQDESV (reference sequence). The CDR3 has 11 amino acids. V shed 3 bases and J shed 7 bases, with 6 bases lying between them. The CDR3 spells CASSFSGTQYF. The DNA of the CDR3 is TGTGCCAGCAGCTTTTCAGGGACCCAGTACTTC.

The V and J genes are TRBV5-6 and TRBJ1-6; D is ambiguous. The CDR3 runs to 15 residues. Trimming pared 0 bases from V and 3 bases from J, leaving 7 bases between. CDR1 and CDR2 from the germline V gene are SGHDT and YYEEEE. CDR3 sequence (DNA): TGTGCCAGCAGCTTGGCTGAGAACTATAATTCACCCCTCCACTTT. Residues: CASSLAENYNSPLHF.

The table lists this clone with a count of one. This chain links TRBV6-5 with TRBJ1-4; 7 bases match TRBD1. The CDR3 contains 15 residues. From germline, CDR1 is MNHEY and CDR2 SVGAGI. Trimming cost V 7 bases and J 3 bases; bases outside gene matches: 8. CDR3 sequence reads: CASTGGTDPNEKLFF. Here the CDR3 DNA reads TGTGCCAGCACCGGTGGGACAGACCCTAATGAAAAACTGTTTTTT.

The table lists this clone with a count of one. The CDR3 protein is CASSQDGATSSYNEQFF. For the CDR3, the DNA is TGCGCCAGCAGCCAAGATGGGGCGACGAGCTCCTACAATGAGCAGTTCTTC. The chain employs TRBV4-3 and TRBJ2-1, with D possibly TRBD1 on 5 matching bases. V was clipped by 0 bases and J by 0 bases, with 12 bases between them. Germline CDR1 and CDR2: LGHNA and YSLEER. This CDR3 region has 17 residues.

This CDR3 is CASIPRLTGTGELFF. CDR3 DNA sequence: TGTGCCAGTATTCCCCGACTGACTGGCACCGGGGAGCTGTTTTTT. The V gene is TRBV19, the J gene TRBJ2-2; D ambiguous. V lost 7 bases, J lost 4 bases, and 16 bases lay in between. CDR3 size: 15 residues. Looked up from germline, CDR1 is LNHDA and CDR2 is SQIVND (reference sequence).

The CDR3 bases are TGCGCCAGCAGCCCCGGACAGGGGGTCTACGAGCAGTACTTC. As protein: CASSPGQGVYEQYF. The rearrangement uses TRBV5-1 and TRBJ2-7; 10 bases are shared with TRBD1. The germline gives CDR1 SGHRS, CDR2 YFSETQ. The CDR3 loop spans 14 amino acids. The trim removed 4 bases at V and 3 bases at J, leaving 4 bases unmatched.

V is TRBV18 and J is TRBJ1-6; D unresolved. The CDR3 consists of 14 residues. Trimming shortened V by 3 bases and J by 9 bases, and 12 bases separated the two germline ends. Per germline, CDR1 KGHSH and CDR2 LQKENI. CDR3 amino acids: CASSPSREGSPLHF. In nucleotides, the CDR3 is TGTGCCAGCTCACCCTCACGGGAAGGTTCACCCCTCCACTTT.

In this sample, this clone turned up once. V is TRBV10-3 and J is TRBJ1-2; 8 positions agree with TRBD1. Per the germline V gene, CDR1 is ENHRY and CDR2 is SYGVKD. This CDR3 contains 14 residues. Trimming took 4 bases from V and 3 from J; bases not matched to a gene: 4. CDR3 loop: CAISGSTGDYGYTF. DNA of the CDR3: TGTGCCATCAGTGGATCGACAGGGGACTATGGCTACACCTTC.